Reported below is one TCR beta chain. Its antigen is as yet unknown. Here immunoSEQ multiplex PCR was the method, and the copy in TCRdb shows in-frame clones only, minus some. The sample lists millions of clones, about 93% seen once, with 1.5% to 2% in the top ten. This record belongs to a study of shared clonotypes between healthy human individuals. On the study more broadly: Serving as donors were a couple of women and three men, whose ages spanned 18 to 49. CD4 naive and memory got three plates each, CD8 naive two, CD8 memory one. Study-wide findings and caveats: Memory subsets had estimated richness that was generally smaller than that of naive subsets.

CD45RO negativity and positive selection for CCR7 defined naive CD8 cells, a population that excluded terminally differentiated effector memory CD45RA+ cells. Trimming at V came to 5 bases and at J to 7 bases, leaving 8 bases not matched to a gene. CDR3 size: 14 residues. The germline V gene encodes CDR1 MNHEY and CDR2 SMNVEV (reference sequence). The sequencing input was naive CD8+ T cells from PBMCs. The J gene is TRBJ2-1, the V gene TRBV27; 7 bases are a match to TRBD1. The TCR originated in a man aged 18 to 30 in good health. Some clones in this sample may be carry-over from other donors' samples. The CDR3 region is CASSIIQGMNEQFF. The CDR3 DNA reads TGTGCCAGCAGTATAATACAGGGGATGAATGAGCAGTTCTTC.